This is a list of T cell receptor beta chains from one sample in a study of blood T cell repertoires in COVID-19. Data came from immunoSEQ multiplex PCR; TCRdb stores just in-frame clones and leaves some out. In the table there are more than 450,000 clones, approximately 86% of which are singletons. The specimen was PBMCs or T cells enriched from blood (not recorded which). All receptors come from a woman aged 18 to 35 who had recovered from COVID-19. The CDR3 runs from the conserved cysteine through the conserved F or W. A D gene is named only where the DNA matches it firmly. Only some rows state a clone size, as once, few, many or a class for expanded clones.

j_gene	abundance	v_gene	d_gene	CDR3aa	CDR3nt
TRBJ1-3	.	TRBV4-1	.	CASSPTGFSSGNTIYF	TGCGCCAGCAGCCCGACAGGCTTCAGCTCTGGAAACACCATATATTTT
TRBJ2-6	.	TRBV5-1	TRBD1	CASSWLTGAGANVLTF	TGCGCCAGCAGCTGGCTGACAGGGGCAGGGGCCAACGTCCTGACTTTC
TRBJ1-6	.	TRBV9	.	CASSVAEGSPLHF	TGTGCCAGCAGCGTAGCTGAGGGTTCACCCCTCCACTTT
TRBJ2-7	.	TRBV29-1	.	CSVVVAPYEQYF	TGCAGCGTTGTGGTAGCCCCCTACGAGCAGTACTTC
TRBJ1-3	.	TRBV6-6	TRBD1	CASESRGQKGNTIYF	TGTGCCAGCGAAAGCAGGGGGCAAAAAGGAAACACCATATATTTT
TRBJ2-7	.	TRBV3-1/TRBV3-2	.	CASSHEGPLGEQYF	TGTGCCAGCAGCCATGAGGGCCCTTTGGGCGAGCAGTACTTC
TRBJ1-6	.	TRBV6-5	.	CASRQSSYNSPLHF	TGTGCCAGCAGACAGAGCTCCTATAATTCACCCCTCCACTTT
TRBJ2-1	once	TRBV6-6	.	CASTPGLSYNEQFF	TGTGCCAGCACCCCGGGTCTCTCCTACAATGAGCAGTTCTTC
TRBJ2-3	.	TRBV18	TRBD2	CASSPLAGGTTDTQYF	TGTGCCAGCTCACCATTGGCGGGGGGGACCACAGATACGCAGTATTTT
TRBJ2-7	.	TRBV28	.	CASMSPSYEQYF	TGTGCCAGCATGAGCCCCTCCTACGAGCAGTACTTC
TRBJ1-4	once	TRBV19	.	CATLPRGGRKGEKLFF	TGTGCCACCCTCCCTCGGGGCGGGAGGAAAGGTGAAAAACTGTTTTTT
TRBJ1-2	once	TRBV18	.	CASSPQGVPGAYGYTF	TGTGCCAGCTCACCTCAAGGGGTACCAGGGGCCTATGGCTACACCTTC
TRBJ1-2	.	TRBV5-1	.	CASSRNAGIEAVNYGYTF	TGCGCCAGCAGCCGTAATGCGGGGATCGAAGCTGTTAACTATGGCTACACCTTC
TRBJ2-5	.	TRBV5-4	.	CASSLGLAGETQYF	TGTGCCAGCAGCTTGGGGCTAGCCGGGGAGACCCAGTACTTC
TRBJ1-6	.	TRBV19	.	CASRAGRYSPLHF	TGTGCCAGTAGAGCGGGGAGGTATTCACCCCTCCACTTT
TRBJ2-7	.	TRBV18	TRBD1	CASSPPRDRYTEQYF	TGTGCCAGCTCACCACCGAGGGACAGGTATACCGAGCAGTACTTC
TRBJ1-2	.	TRBV19	.	CASSILSSDYGYTF	TGTGCCAGTAGTATTTTGTCTTCGGACTATGGCTACACCTTC
TRBJ2-3	.	TRBV7-6	.	CASSLSPSPADTQYF	TGTGCCAGCAGCTTATCCCCTAGTCCAGCAGATACGCAGTATTTT
TRBJ1-5	.	TRBV4-1	.	CASSQFGDSNQPQHF	TGCGCCAGCAGCCAATTTGGGGACTCTAATCAGCCCCAGCATTTT
TRBJ1-1	.	TRBV6-5	.	CASSSGRVPETEAFF	TGTGCCAGCAGCTCGGGAAGGGTACCGGAGACTGAAGCTTTCTTT
TRBJ1-3	once	TRBV30	.	CAWSVLRGVVGNTIYF	TGTGCCTGGAGTGTTTTGCGGGGGGTCGTCGGAAACACCATATATTTT
TRBJ1-1	.	TRBV18	.	CASSGRRTTEAFF	TGTGCCAGCTCGGGCAGGCGGACTACCGAAGCTTTCTTT
TRBJ2-2	.	TRBV10-2	.	CASRTASNTGELFF	TGCGCCAGCAGGACAGCCTCGAACACCGGGGAGCTGTTTTTT
TRBJ1-1	.	TRBV5-4	TRBD1	CASSSGQGPGAFF	TGTGCCAGCAGCTCCGGACAGGGCCCTGGGGCTTTCTTT
TRBJ1-1	once	TRBV4-1	TRBD1	CASSRLLQGKDTEAFF	TGCGCCAGCAGCCGACTCCTACAGGGGAAGGACACTGAAGCTTTCTTT
TRBJ1-2	.	TRBV28	TRBD1	CASSTGTDYGYTF	TGTGCCAGCAGCACCGGGACAGACTATGGCTACACCTTC
TRBJ1-5	.	TRBV6-1	.	CASSEAIGLLDQPQHF	TGTGCCAGCAGTGAAGCGATCGGACTTCTAGATCAGCCCCAGCATTTT
TRBJ2-3	.	TRBV10-3	TRBD2	CAISEPSGGAKTDTQYF	TGTGCCATCAGTGAACCCAGCGGGGGGGCCAAAACAGATACGCAGTATTTT
TRBJ1-1	once	TRBV5-1	.	CASSLTLDSNTEAFF	TGCGCCAGCAGCTTGACCTTGGACAGTAACACTGAAGCTTTCTTT
TRBJ2-3	.	TRBV10-3	.	CAISEDGGSTDTQYF	TGTGCCATCAGTGAGGATGGCGGAAGCACAGATACGCAGTATTTT
TRBJ1-2	.	TRBV30	TRBD1	CAWSVQTGRDGYTF	TGTGCCTGGAGTGTACAGACAGGGCGGGATGGCTACACCTTC
TRBJ2-3	.	TRBV7-9	.	CASSLVEGRTKYF	TGTGCCAGCAGCTTAGTTGAGGGGAGGACTAAGTATTTT
TRBJ2-1	.	TRBV12-5	.	CASGLGSQGGEQFF	TGTGCTAGTGGTTTGGGGAGTCAGGGCGGTGAGCAGTTCTTC
TRBJ2-1	.	TRBV6-5	TRBD1	CASSPGQGNNEQFF	TGTGCCAGCAGCCCGGGACAGGGGAACAATGAGCAGTTCTTC
TRBJ1-4	.	TRBV2	TRBD1	CASSAYDLTGATNEKLFF	TGTGCCAGCAGCGCGTACGATTTAACAGGGGCAACTAATGAAAAACTGTTTTTT
TRBJ1-2	.	TRBV5-1	TRBD1	CASSSGQLNGYTF	TGCGCCAGCAGCTCGGGACAGTTGAATGGCTACACCTTC
TRBJ1-5	.	TRBV28	.	CASSPGDQRSNQPQHF	TGTGCCAGCAGCCCGGGGGATCAGCGTAGCAATCAGCCCCAGCATTTT
TRBJ1-1	.	TRBV10-3	.	CAISGGTIMNTEAFF	TGTGCCATCAGTGGTGGGACTATTATGAACACTGAAGCTTTCTTT
TRBJ1-2	.	TRBV7-9	.	CASTTTGEDYGYTF	TGTGCCAGCACCACTACCGGGGAGGACTATGGCTACACCTTC
TRBJ2-7	.	TRBV7-9	TRBD1	CASSYAGQGGYEQYF	TGTGCCAGCAGCTATGCGGGACAGGGGGGCTACGAGCAGTACTTC
TRBJ2-4	once	TRBV30	TRBD2	CAWTLSGVNIQYF	TGTGCCTGGACCCTTAGCGGGGTAAACATTCAGTACTTC
TRBJ2-1	.	TRBV12-3/TRBV12-4	.	CASTPDSLREQFF	TGTGCCAGCACCCCGGACTCTTTACGCGAGCAGTTCTTC
TRBJ2-3	.	TRBV30	TRBD2	CAWSSGLAGGDTQYF	TGTGCCTGGAGCTCGGGCCTAGCGGGGGGAGATACGCAGTATTTT
TRBJ1-1	.	TRBV5-1	TRBD1	CASSLALGGQGAEAFF	TGCGCCAGCAGCTTGGCGTTGGGTGGCCAGGGGGCTGAAGCTTTCTTT
TRBJ1-4	.	TRBV27	.	CASSFPGGGNNEKLFF	TGTGCCAGCAGTTTCCCCGGGGGGGGGAATAATGAAAAACTGTTTTTT
TRBJ1-2	.	TRBV4-2	.	CASSPPRGGGEGYTF	TGTGCCAGCAGCCCACCGCGAGGTGGGGGGGAGGGCTACACCTTC
TRBJ2-2	.	TRBV12-5	TRBD2	CASGLTRRGGHGELFF	TGTGCTAGTGGTTTGACTCGTCGCGGGGGGCACGGGGAGCTGTTTTTT